This TCR beta chain was sequenced for a study of molecular identifiers for immune sequencing clone quantification. Previously described methods and listed TCR primers were employed for the bulk TCR libraries. TCRdb used MiXCR to reprocess the PCR reads, holding one entry per CDR3 protein. This sample has approximately 680,000 distinct CDR3 sequences; approximately 24% occur once, and the top ten carry 0.6% to 0.9%. This clonotype came up many times. What it binds is not known. Study-wide points: For effector cells, clones above 20 RNA copies held over 98% of molecules; for naive cells, under 1%.

Naive CD8 libraries were made from 20,000 to 1,000,000 sorted cells, and they used 10%, 30% or 50% RNA. Using a CD8+CD4-CCR7+CD45RA+ phenotype, naive CD8 T cells were sorted. This TCR was recovered from a human donor in good health. Some libraries in this study had Jurkat cell RNA spiked in. Sequenced: naive CD8+ T cells from blood, with Jurkat cell RNA spiked in. Subset reported: FACS-sorted CD8+CD4-CCR7+CD45RA+ naive T cells.

The CDR3 nucleotides are TGTGCCAGCAGCCCCCAGGGATTCGGGGGCACAGATACGCAGTATTTT. It specifies CASSPQGFGGTDTQYF. The chain links TRBV7-9 to TRBJ2-3; D tentatively reads TRBD1 or TRBD2 (5 bases each). This CDR3 comprises 16 residues. The germline CDR1 and CDR2 sequences are SEHNR and FQNEAQ (reference sequence). V was clipped by 5 bases and J by 1 base, with 16 bases between them.